This T cell receptor (beta chain) was observed in a study of Ad26.COV2.S vaccination and SARS-CoV-2 variants. Study overall: Each vaccinee took Ad26.COV2.S intramuscularly, once or twice 56 days apart. The study, taken as a whole, reports: Assessments of TCR breadth and depth may have underestimated the total T cell responses. Vaccinees showed greater spike-specific TCR breadth than placebo recipients.

Method: immunoSEQ multiplex PCR; TCRdb's copy keeps in-frame clones and lacks some. The table lists about 280,000 clones, around 87% of them singletons. Indicated treatment: about 20 received Ad26.COV2.S at low or high dose, single or two shots; several received placebo; per-sample allocation not given. Each sample was drawn 63 days after the first injection (of vaccine or placebo). The administered vaccine (an Ad26 vector) expressed Wuhan-strain SARS-CoV-2 spike. Germline loops: CDR1 SEHNR, CDR2 FQNEAQ (reference sequence). This CDR3 contains 16 residues. The trim removed 3 bases at V and 4 bases at J, leaving 8 bases unmatched. About this clone itself: No antigen is known for it.

V is TRBV7-9 and J is TRBJ2-3; 9 positions agree with TRBD1. Source: peripheral blood, taken in a trial of Ad26.COV2.S vaccine versus placebo. The sequence came from a person between 18 and 60 years old who received the Ad26.COV2.S COVID-19 vaccine or a placebo. The CDR3 DNA follows: TGTGCCAGCAGCTTGGACAGGGGATTTTGGGCAGATACGCAGTATTTT. Translating it yields CASSLDRGFWADTQYF.